This T cell receptor (beta chain) was identified during a study of blood T cell repertoires in COVID-19. Study background: Sites across the United States, Italy and Spain contributed samples from acute and convalescent COVID-19.

In the authors' methods: Amplification from reference gene primers served as the basis for estimated nucleated cell counts. The data were produced by immunoSEQ multiplex PCR, yet TCRdb's version contains in-frame clones alone and is incomplete. D and trimming come from the DNA, and the V and J calls and clone size come from that table. This sample has fewer than 85,000 clones, with around 88% found just once. The CDR3 totals 13 residues. Deletions cut 3 bases from V and 6 bases from J, with 12 bases between. CDR1 is KGHSH, CDR2 LQKENI, per germline. The chain couples TRBV18 to TRBJ2-7; D is possibly TRBD1 (7 bases). The sequence was collected from a man aged 60 to 69 with acute or convalescent COVID-19. What was sequenced was peripheral blood. The CDR3 loop reads CASSPGQEGEQYF. The CDR3 DNA sequence: TGTGCCAGCTCACCCGGACAGGAGGGCGAGCAGTACTTC.